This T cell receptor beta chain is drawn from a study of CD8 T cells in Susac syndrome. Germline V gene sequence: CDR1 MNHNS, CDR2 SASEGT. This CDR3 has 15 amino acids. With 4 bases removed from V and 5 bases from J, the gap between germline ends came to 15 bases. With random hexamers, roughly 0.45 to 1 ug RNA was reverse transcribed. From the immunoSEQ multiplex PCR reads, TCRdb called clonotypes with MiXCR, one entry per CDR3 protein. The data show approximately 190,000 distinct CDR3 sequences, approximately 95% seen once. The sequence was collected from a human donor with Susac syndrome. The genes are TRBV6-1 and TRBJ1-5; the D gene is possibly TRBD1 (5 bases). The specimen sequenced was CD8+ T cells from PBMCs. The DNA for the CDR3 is TGTGCCAGCAGTGGTGCGACCGGGGGGGATCAGCCCCAGCATTTT. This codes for CASSGATGGDQPQHF.